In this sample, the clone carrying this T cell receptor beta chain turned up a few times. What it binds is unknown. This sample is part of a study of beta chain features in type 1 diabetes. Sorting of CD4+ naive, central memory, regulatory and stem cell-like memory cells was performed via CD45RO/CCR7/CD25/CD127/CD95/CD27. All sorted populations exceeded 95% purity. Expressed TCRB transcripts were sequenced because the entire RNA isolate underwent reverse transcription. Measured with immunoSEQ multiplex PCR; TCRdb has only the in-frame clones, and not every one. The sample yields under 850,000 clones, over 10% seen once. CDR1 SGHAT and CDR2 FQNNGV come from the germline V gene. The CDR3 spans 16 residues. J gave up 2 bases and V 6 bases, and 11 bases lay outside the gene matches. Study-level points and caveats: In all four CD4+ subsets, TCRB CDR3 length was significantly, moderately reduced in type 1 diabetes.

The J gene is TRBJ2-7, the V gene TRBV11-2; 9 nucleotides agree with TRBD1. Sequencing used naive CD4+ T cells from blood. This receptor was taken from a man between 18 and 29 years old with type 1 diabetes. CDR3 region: CASSRIPGQGAYEQYF. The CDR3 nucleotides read TGTGCCAGCAGTAGGATCCCGGGACAGGGAGCCTACGAGCAGTACTTC.